This TCR beta chain appears in the sequencing data of a study of beta chain features in type 1 diabetes. Study-level results: Within each of all four CD4+ subsets, Type 1 diabetes patients had TCRB CDR3s that were moderately but significantly shorter. Compared to healthy donors, patients appeared to have naive, central memory and Treg TCRB repertoires that were more alike. Amplification by PCR could prefer shorter templates, with the same effect in patients and controls.

This CDR3 contains 16 residues. Per germline, CDR1 SGHDT and CDR2 YYEEEE. V was pared by 0 bases and J by 2 bases, with 6 bases of the junction left unmatched. The isolated RNA, all of it, was reverse transcribed, so expressed TCRB transcripts were what got sequenced. Profiled with immunoSEQ multiplex PCR; TCRdb holds only in-frame clones, not every one. The data contain about 120,000 clones, about 15% of them singletons. This clone has ten or more counts. What it recognizes is unknown. The sequence was obtained from a man aged 25 to 40 with type 1 diabetes. Sequenced input: central memory CD4+ T cells from blood. The J gene is TRBJ2-5, the V gene TRBV5-6, with 8 bases lining up with TRBD1. The DNA of the CDR3 is TGTGCCAGCAGCTTGGTGGGACAGGCGCTTCAAGAGACCCAGTACTTC. This sequence encodes CASSLVGQALQETQYF.